Each of the 26 T cell receptor beta chains below was sequenced from the same sample in a study of CD8 T cells in ankylosing spondylitis (dated by TCRdb to between 2016 and 2019). Libraries came from 5' RACE. Instrument on record: Illumina HiSeq 2500. Using fastp trimming at Q25 and MiXCR clonotype assembly, TCRdb reanalyzed the public sequencing data and kept in-frame beta chains. Here each entry gathers all rows of one CDR3 protein and keeps the most common genes and DNA. The sample table shows about 300,000 distinct CDR3 sequences, and more than 9% are seen once. Clones ranked in the top ten supply around 8.4% of the sample. The sequenced material came from blood, either unsorted or a sorted T cell fraction (not recorded which). The source of these receptors is a female donor with ankylosing spondylitis or in good health (not recorded which).

V gene TRBV28 combines with J gene TRBJ2-2; tentative D call: TRBD1 (5 bases). Germline CDR1 is MDHEN and CDR2 is SYDVKM. V lost 4 bases to trimming and J lost 6 bases, with 15 bases between them. The CDR3 covers 15 residues. CDR3 DNA: TGTGCCAGCAGTTCGCCCAGCGCAGGGCCCGGGGAGCTGTTTTTT. It is translated as CASSSPSAGPGELFF. Combining the CDR3 with reference TRBV28 and TRBJ2-2 gives the whole variable domain DVKVTQSSRYLVKRTGEKVFLECVQDMDHENMFWYRQDPGLGLRLIYFSYDVKMKEKGDIPEGYSVSREKKERFSLILESASTNQTSMYLCASSSPSAGPGELFFGEGSRLTVL.

This clonotype was picked up many times. The V and J genes are TRBV6-5 and TRBJ2-7; 11 bases are shared with TRBD2. The V and J ends lost 2 bases and 6 bases, in that order; junction bases with no gene match: 3. CDR1 is MNHEY and CDR2 is SVGAGI in the germline V gene. This CDR3 has 14 amino acids. As DNA, the CDR3 is TGTGCCAGCAGTTACGGGGGGACTAGCGGCGAGCAGTACTTC. Protein sequence: CASSYGGTSGEQYF.

This clonotype was seen a few times. One junction end does not reproduce the germline sequence, and a read error may be involved. The chain joins TRBV11-2 to TRBJ2-3, with a weak D call TRBD1 (5 bases). The CDR3 has 13 residues. The germline CDR1 and CDR2 sequences are SGHAT and FQNNGV. CDR3 bases: TGTGCCAGCAGCTTAGATCCGTCAGGGTTTTTGAATTTT. Its translation: CASSLDPSGFLNF. The full variable domain, completed using reference TRBV11-2 and TRBJ2-3, is EAGVAQSPRYKIIEKRQSVAFWCNPISGHATLYWYQQILGQGPKLLIQFQNNGVVDDSQLPKDRFSAERLKGVDSTLKIQPAKLEDSAVYLCASSLDPSGFLNFGPGTRLTVL.

Concerning this clonotype: This could be a read error, since a much larger clone is one nucleotide away. J is TRBJ2-7 and V is TRBV5-1; D uncertain. This CDR3 contains 14 residues. The V end was cut by 1 base, the J end by 3 bases, with 11 bases between. Per the germline V gene, CDR1 is SGHRS and CDR2 is YFSETQ. CDR3 sequence: CASSLPSVGYEQYF. The CDR3, as DNA: TGCGCCAGCAGCTTGCCCTCCGTCGGCTACGAGCAGTACTTC.

The chain employs TRBV7-9 and TRBJ2-2, with D possibly TRBD2 on 5 matching bases. V lost 4 bases, J lost 4 bases, and 16 bases lay in between. The CDR3 runs 16 residues. CDR1 is SEHNR, CDR2 FQNEAQ, per germline (reference sequence). The CDR3: CASSSHRDPGTGELFF. In nucleotides, the CDR3 is TGTGCCAGCAGCTCGCATCGGGATCCGGGCACCGGGGAGCTGTTTTTT.

As to this clonotype: A read error may explain this, as a much larger clone is one base away. The V gene is TRBV10-3, the J gene TRBJ2-1, with TRBD2 matching over 10 bases. The CDR3 runs 16 residues. Germline V gene sequence: CDR1 ENHRY, CDR2 SYGVKD. The V gene end was trimmed by 6 bases and the J gene end by 4 bases; junction bases not matched to a gene: 9. CDR3 in amino acids: CAISVKGLAIYNEQFF. The CDR3 DNA sequence: TGTGCCATCAGCGTTAAGGGACTAGCGATTTACAATGAGCAGTTCTTC.

This clonotype was recorded at least ten times. The chain recombines TRBV20-1 with TRBJ2-7; D is ambiguous. The CDR3 has 12 residues. V was cut by 6 bases and J by 2 bases, with 11 bases left in between. Germline lookup yields CDR1 DFQATT and CDR2 SNEGSKA (reference sequence). The CDR3 coding sequence is TGCAGTGCCCCCGGTGCAACCTACGAGCAGTACTTC. Its protein is CSAPGATYEQYF.

The chain uses TRBV20-1 and TRBJ2-1; 8 nucleotides agree with TRBD2. Germline-derived CDR1 and CDR2 are DFQATT and SNEGSKA (reference sequence). V lost 1 base to trimming and J lost 4 bases; unmatched junction nucleotides: 12. This CDR3 contains 17 residues. CDR3 DNA: TGCAGTGCTAGAGGGATAGAGGGGCGGGAGGTATACAATGAGCAGTTCTTC. Translation gives CSARGIEGREVYNEQFF.

This clonotype was seen many times. This rearrangement joins TRBV2 to TRBJ2-1; D possibly corresponds to TRBD2 (6 bases). V was trimmed by 6 bases and J by 0 bases, leaving 18 bases between them. Germline assignment: CDR1 SNHLY and CDR2 FYNNEI. CDR3 length equals 17 residues. The CDR3 region is CASSPTGTESSYNEQFF. The CDR3, as DNA: TGTGCCAGCAGCCCTACCGGGACTGAGAGCTCCTACAATGAGCAGTTCTTC.

Details on this clonotype: A read error may be the cause here, since a much bigger clone is one base away. The J gene is TRBJ1-2, the V gene TRBV20-1, with no clear D. In germline, CDR1 is DFQATT, CDR2 SNEGSKA (reference sequence). The CDR3 is 13 residues long. CDR3 amino acids: CSSRATATYGYTF. For the CDR3, the DNA is TGCAGTTCTAGAGCAACGGCGACATATGGCTACACCTTC.

The chain joins TRBV6-2 or TRBV6-3 to TRBJ2-6, with D hard to call. V lost 10 bases and J lost 2, with 12 bases in between. This CDR3 has 14 amino acids. The germline V gene has CDR1 MNHEY and CDR2 SVGEGT. The CDR3 nucleotides read TGTGCCATCCAATGGGCTCCTGGGGCCAACGTCCTGACTTTC. As protein: CAIQWAPGANVLTF.

Ten or more counts support this clonotype. The rearrangement links TRBV24-1 to TRBJ1-6, with TRBD1 matching 9 bases. The CDR3 consists of 17 residues. V gave up 5 bases and J gave up 10 bases; unmatched junction bases: 14. The germline V gene encodes CDR1 KGHDR and CDR2 SFDVKD. The CDR3 nucleotides are TGTGCCACCAGTGCGGGGACAGGGAGTATAGGATCATCACCCCTCCACTTT. Protein product: CATSAGTGSIGSSPLHF.

With regard to this clonotype: The junction departs from germline at one end; a sequencing error may be responsible. The J gene is TRBJ1-4, the V gene TRBV5-1; no firm D call. The CDR3 length is 15 residues. Germline CDR1 and CDR2: SGHRS and YFSETQ. The chain's CDR3 is CTSSLTRKSNEKLFF. CDR3 nucleotide sequence: TGCACCAGCAGCTTAACGCGGAAATCTAATGAAAAACTGTTTTTT. Variable domain in full (rest from reference TRBV5-1 and TRBJ1-4): KAGVTQTPRYLIKTRGQQVTLSCSPISGHRSVSWYQQTPGQGLQFLFEYFSETQRNKGNFPGRFSGRQFSNSRSEMNVSTLELGDSALYLCTSSLTRKSNEKLFFGSGTQLSVL.

This chain connects TRBV9 to TRBJ1-1, with D possibly TRBD1 on 6 matching bases. The germline gives CDR1 SGDLS, CDR2 YYNGEE. Deletions cut 0 bases from V and 0 bases from J, with 9 bases between. The CDR3 runs to 15 residues. In DNA, the CDR3 is TGTGCCAGCAGCGTAGTTCAGGGGATGAACACTGAAGCTTTCTTT. This codes for CASSVVQGMNTEAFF.

This clonotype was seen ten or more times. V is TRBV29-1 and J is TRBJ2-5, with D possibly matching TRBD2 (5 bases). Germline CDR1 SQVTM, CDR2 ANQGSEA. V shed 8 bases and J shed 1 base, with 11 bases lying between them. This CDR3 is built from 12 residues. Here the CDR3 reads CSFGLIQETQYF. The CDR3, as DNA: TGCAGCTTCGGACTGATCCAAGAGACCCAGTACTTC.

The chain couples TRBV30 to TRBJ2-7; maybe TRBD1 (6 bases). CDR1 and CDR2 from the germline V gene are GTSNPN and SVGIG (reference sequence). V lost 3 bases and J 3 bases, leaving 12 bases between the germline ends. CDR3 length: 13 residues. This CDR3 is CAWSVGQIYEQYF. The CDR3 DNA follows: TGTGCCTGGAGCGTAGGACAGATCTACGAGCAGTACTTC.

The chain recombines TRBV7-2 with TRBJ1-1, with no clear D. Germline V gives CDR1 SGHTA, CDR2 FQGNSA. The CDR3 extends over 14 amino acids. Trimming stripped 0 bases from V and 0 bases from J, with 5 bases between. The CDR3 is CASSLAALNTEAFF. The CDR3 DNA reads TGTGCCAGCAGCTTAGCGGCACTGAACACTGAAGCTTTCTTT.

This clonotype turned up a few times. The chain recombines TRBV20-1 with TRBJ1-1; 8 bases align to TRBD1. The CDR3 loop spans 13 amino acids. Germline loops: CDR1 DFQATT, CDR2 SNEGSKA (reference sequence). The CDR3 protein is CSNGQGSTAEAFF. The DNA of the CDR3 is TGCTCAAATGGACAGGGCAGCACCGCTGAAGCTTTCTTT.

This clonotype turned up a few times. The chain has TRBV5-1 and TRBJ2-5; D is ambiguous. V was clipped by 3 bases and J by 1 base, with 10 bases between them. Germline V gene data show CDR1 as SGHRS and CDR2 as YFSETQ. The CDR3 has 14 amino acids. The CDR3 DNA reads TGCGCCAGCAGCTATCAGGCCAGCCAAGAGACCCAGTACTTC. The encoded protein is CASSYQASQETQYF.

The CDR3 nucleotides are TGTGCCAGCAGCTTAGCACCCGGGACAGGGGACACTGAAGCTTTCTTT. Translated: CASSLAPGTGDTEAFF. The V call is TRBV7-9, the J call TRBJ1-1; 10 bases fit TRBD1. Germline V CDR1 and CDR2: SEHNR, FQNEAQ (reference sequence). CDR3 length: 16 amino acids. The junction had 4 bases not matched to a gene; V was cut back by 0 bases and J by 3 bases.

This clonotype was seen just once. Given a much more abundant clone one base away, this may be a read error. The J gene is TRBJ2-7, the V gene TRBV15; D gene uncertain. Germline CDR1 is LNHNV and CDR2 is YYDKDF (reference sequence). This CDR3 has 14 amino acids. CDR3 region: CSTSRDYQSYEQYF. Here the CDR3 DNA reads TGTTCCACCAGCAGAGATTACCAGTCCTACGAGCAGTACTTC.

This clonotype was detected many times. This chain's CDR3 is CASRGNPRQPQHF. CDR3 DNA sequence: TGCGCCAGCAGGGGGAATCCCAGGCAGCCCCAGCATTTT. This chain uses TRBV5-1 with TRBJ1-5; D uncertain. There are 13 residues in the CDR3. With 5 bases removed from V and 7 bases from J, the gap between germline ends came to 13 bases. The germline CDR1 and CDR2 sequences are SGHRS and YFSETQ.

This clonotype was seen many times. V is TRBV12-3 or TRBV12-4 and J is TRBJ2-2; D is unclear. The V and J ends lost 7 bases and 7 bases respectively, with 13 bases between them. This CDR3 is 13 amino acids long. CDR3 coding DNA: TGTGCCAGCACTCTATTTTCGGTCGGGGAGCTGTTTTTT. Its protein product is CASTLFSVGELFF.

Regarding this clonotype: Possible read error: a much larger clone is one base away. The chain employs TRBV18 and TRBJ2-2, with D tentatively TRBD2 (5 bases). The CDR3 length is 15 residues. Germline V gene sequence: CDR1 KGHSH, CDR2 LQKENI. The CDR3 coding sequence is TGTGCCAGCTCACCCCCACTGGGCGGCACCGGGGAGCTGTGTTTT. Amino acid sequence: CASSPPLGGTGELCF.

This clonotype was recorded many times. At one end, the junction sequence differs from germline, possibly due to a read error. V gene TRBV5-5 combines with J gene TRBJ2-3, with 9 bases aligning to TRBD1. The CDR3 spans 15 residues. CDR1 SGHKS and CDR2 YYEKEE come from the germline V gene (reference sequence). CDR3 nucleotide sequence: TGTGCCAGCAGCTCCGGAACAGGGGGCACGGATACGCAGTATTTT. The encoded protein is CASSSGTGGTDTQYF.

This clonotype came up many times. CDR3 bases: TGTGCCAGCAGTGACAGGGACCAAGAGACCCAGTACTTC. This translates into CASSDRDQETQYF. The rearrangement uses TRBV28 and TRBJ2-5, with 7 bases fitting TRBD1. The CDR3 sequence is 13 residues long. Germline assignment: CDR1 MDHEN and CDR2 SYDVKM. The V gene end was trimmed by 5 bases and the J gene end by 0 bases; junction bases not matched to a gene: 0.